These 31 T cell receptor beta chains were all obtained from the same sample, sequenced in a study of cytomegalovirus exposure and HLA in healthy donors. Vbeta (60) and Jbeta (13) primers were used in the PCR. The repertoire was sequenced with immunoSEQ multiplex PCR; TCRdb's copy has only in-frame clones and lacks some. The table lists more than 200,000 clones, approximately 80% of them singletons. The sequencing sample was made of PBMCs. The receptors originated from a man aged 40-49 years in good health and CMV-seronegative.

This clone occurred once. The chain employs TRBV7-3 and TRBJ2-5; D is unclear. This CDR3 comprises 13 residues. Trimming cost V 5 bases and J 3 bases, with 10 bases left between them. Germline V gene lookup returns CDR1 SGHTA and CDR2 FQGTGA. The CDR3, as DNA: TGTGCCAGCAGCGCGTACGGAGAAGAGACCCAGTACTTC. This gives the protein CASSAYGEETQYF.

This sequence joins TRBV4-3 and TRBJ1-1, with a tentative D call TRBD1 (5 bases). Germline V gene lookup returns CDR1 LGHNA and CDR2 YSLEER. Trimming pared 0 bases from V and 6 bases from J, leaving 20 bases between. The CDR3 spans 17 residues. The CDR3 DNA reads TGCGCCAGCAGCCAAGAAGGCGGCAGGGTTTGGCGCGCTGAAGCTTTCTTT. Translating it yields CASSQEGGRVWRAEAFF.

V usage is TRBV7-2 and J usage is TRBJ2-5; unclear D gene. Trimming took 7 bases from V and 2 from J, leaving 11 bases between them. The CDR3 length is 13 residues. The V gene's germline CDR1 is SGHTA and CDR2 FQGNSA. CDR3 in amino acids: CASTLSRQETQYF. For the CDR3, the DNA is TGTGCCAGCACCCTTAGTAGACAAGAGACCCAGTACTTC.

This clone has at least ten counts. V is TRBV14 and J is TRBJ1-6; D not resolved. This CDR3 contains 15 residues. V lost 3 bases, J lost 9 bases, and 15 bases lay in between. Germline V gene sequence: CDR1 SGHDN, CDR2 FVKESK. The CDR3 region is CASSQEPFRGSPLHF. Written as DNA, the CDR3 is TGTGCCAGCAGCCAGGAACCCTTTAGAGGTTCACCCCTCCACTTT. Based on the CDR3 plus reference TRBV14 and TRBJ1-6, the full variable domain is EAGVTQFPSHSVIEKGQTVTLRCDPISGHDNLYWYRRVMGKEIKFLLHFVKESKQDESGMPNNRFLAERTGGTYSTLKVQPAELEDSGVYFCASSQEPFRGSPLHFGNGTRLTVT.

This chain connects TRBV4-3 to TRBJ2-1; 8 bases match TRBD2. Germline V gene sequence: CDR1 LGHNA, CDR2 YSLEER. Trimming at V came to 1 base and at J to 1 base, leaving 6 bases not matched to a gene. CDR3 length equals 17 residues. The CDR3 loop reads CASSQAPRGVSYNEQFF. The DNA for the CDR3 is TGCGCCAGCAGCCAAGCCCCGCGGGGGGTATCCTACAATGAGCAGTTCTTC.

The chain uses TRBV7-8 and TRBJ1-5; possibly TRBD1 for D (5 bases). Trimming took 0 bases from V and 0 from J, leaving 15 bases between them. The germline V gene encodes CDR1 SGHVS and CDR2 FQNEAQ. CDR3 length equals 18 residues. This CDR3 reads CASSLANRINNSNQPQHF. The DNA for the CDR3 is TGTGCCAGCAGCTTAGCCAACAGGATTAATAATAGCAATCAGCCCCAGCATTTT.

The V gene is TRBV5-3, the J gene TRBJ1-1; 9 bases map to TRBD1. TRBV5-3 is known as an ORF, though its function is uncertain. This CDR3 comprises 14 residues. The trim removed 0 bases at V and 7 bases at J, leaving 4 bases unmatched. CDR3 sequence reads: CARSLGQGVGEAFF. The CDR3, as DNA: TGTGCCAGAAGCTTGGGACAGGGGGTGGGTGAAGCTTTCTTT.

This chain joins TRBV7-3 and TRBJ2-1; D is unresolved. Trimming shortened V by 4 bases and J by 6 bases, and 10 bases separated the two germline ends. Germline CDR1 and CDR2: SGHTA and FQGTGA. This CDR3 region has 13 residues. The DNA for the CDR3 is TGTGCCAGCAGCTCTAGTATAACCAATGAGCAGTTCTTC. Its translation is CASSSSITNEQFF.

The chain is built from TRBV5-1 and TRBJ2-7; TRBD1 aligns across 8 bases. Per germline, CDR1 SGHRS and CDR2 YFSETQ. This CDR3 has 14 amino acids. The J segment lost 7 bases and the V segment lost 5 bases, leaving 11 bases of the junction unmatched. The chain's CDR3 is CASRVRQGAREQYF. The CDR3 DNA reads TGCGCCAGCAGAGTAAGGCAGGGGGCGAGGGAGCAGTACTTC.

The chain recombines TRBV28 with TRBJ1-3, with 7 nucleotides matching TRBD1. Germline V lookup: CDR1 MDHEN, CDR2 SYDVKM. The CDR3 contains 16 residues. V gave up 4 bases and J gave up 0 bases; unmatched junction bases: 6. The CDR3 DNA reads as TGTGCCAGCAGTTCCTGGGACAGCACCTCTGGAAACACCATATATTTT. Translated, it gives CASSSWDSTSGNTIYF. Looking up the rest from reference TRBV28 and TRBJ1-3 gives the full variable domain: DVKVTQSSRYLVKRTGEKVFLECVQDMDHENMFWYRQDPGLGLRLIYFSYDVKMKEKGDIPEGYSVSREKKERFSLILESASTNQTSMYLCASSSWDSTSGNTIYFGEGSWLTVV.

The J gene is TRBJ2-1, the V gene TRBV2; 9 nucleotides match TRBD1. This CDR3 is built from 16 residues. V dropped 6 bases and J dropped 7; count of bases not matched to a gene: 13. The germline V gene encodes CDR1 SNHLY and CDR2 FYNNEI. CDR3 protein: CASSAPGQGTINEQFF. CDR3 nucleotides: TGTGCCAGCAGCGCCCCGGGACAGGGTACGATAAATGAGCAGTTCTTC.

This clone was seen only once. The chain has TRBV5-1 and TRBJ2-7, with a weak D call TRBD2 (5 bases). The germline V and J ends were trimmed by 2 bases and 6 bases, with 18 bases remaining between them. Germline V lookup: CDR1 SGHRS, CDR2 YFSETQ. The CDR3 has 15 residues. In DNA, the CDR3 is TGCGCCAGCAGCTTTTGGGCCCCTGATGAGGGCGAGCAGTACTTC. The encoded protein is CASSFWAPDEGEQYF.

In DNA form, the CDR3 reads TGTGCCAGTAGTCAGGGGCCCCGAAACTATGGCTACACCTTC. Protein product: CASSQGPRNYGYTF. This chain uses TRBV19 with TRBJ1-2; a possible D gene is TRBD1 (6 bases). Trimming removed 5 bases from V and 2 bases from J, with 12 bases in between. The CDR3 has 14 residues. Germline loops: CDR1 LNHDA, CDR2 SQIVND (reference sequence).

This chain joins TRBV7-6 and TRBJ2-7, with D maybe TRBD2 (5 bases). From germline, CDR1 is SGHVS and CDR2 FNYEAQ. Trimming took off 0 bases at V and 10 bases at J, with 16 bases between the two ends. The CDR3 consists of 14 residues. CDR3 protein: CASSLARGNREQYF. The CDR3, as DNA: TGTGCCAGCAGCTTAGCGCGAGGGAATCGGGAACAGTACTTC.

The V call is TRBV18, the J call TRBJ2-5; D may be TRBD1 (6 bases). CDR3 length: 13 residues. V lost 4 bases, J lost 5 bases, and 11 bases lay in between. CDR1 is KGHSH, CDR2 LQKENI, per germline. CDR3 region: CASSQYTGETQYF. The CDR3 DNA sequence: TGTGCCAGCTCACAATACACAGGGGAGACCCAGTACTTC.

This chain connects TRBV7-2 to TRBJ1-1, with D perhaps matching TRBD1 (6 bases). CDR3 length: 14 amino acids. Trimming took off 5 bases at V and 4 bases at J, with 14 bases between the two ends. Germline CDR1 SGHTA, CDR2 FQGNSA. In DNA, the CDR3 is TGTGCCAGCAGCATACAGGGTAAGACCACTGAAGCTTTCTTT. It specifies CASSIQGKTTEAFF.

The rearrangement links TRBV27 to TRBJ2-7; 15 bases agree with TRBD2. V lost 5 bases and J lost 7; bases outside the gene matches: 9. This CDR3 region has 16 residues. Germline V gives CDR1 MNHEY, CDR2 SMNVEV (reference sequence). The CDR3 here is CASSPWTSGRAGEQYF. The CDR3 DNA sequence: TGTGCCAGCAGTCCTTGGACTAGCGGGAGGGCGGGAGAGCAGTACTTC.

The CDR3 reads CASRQREVDGYTF. The CDR3 DNA is TGTGCCAGTAGACAAAGGGAGGTGGATGGCTACACCTTC. V usage is TRBV19 and J usage is TRBJ1-2; D is undetermined. V lost 6 bases and J lost 6, with 14 bases in between. Germline CDR1 and CDR2: LNHDA and SQIVND (reference sequence). CDR3 length: 13 residues. The whole variable domain, remainder taken from reference TRBV19 and TRBJ1-2, is DGGITQSPKYLFRKEGQNVTLSCEQNLNHDAMYWYRQDPGQGLRLIYYSQIVNDFQKGDIAEGYSVSREKKESFPLTVTSAQKNPTAFYLCASRQREVDGYTFGSGTRLTVV.

V and J are TRBV6-6 and TRBJ2-5; D is undetermined. The V gene's germline CDR1 is MNHNY and CDR2 SVGAGI (reference sequence). V lost 6 bases and J 5 bases, leaving 22 bases between the germline ends. This CDR3 has 16 residues. The CDR3 DNA follows: TGTGCCAGCAGCCACCCACGAGTGGCAGTGGAGGAGACCCAGTACTTC. Encoded protein: CASSHPRVAVEETQYF.

The chain links TRBV19 to TRBJ1-1, with 12 bases identical to TRBD1. The trim removed 4 bases at V and 4 bases at J, leaving 10 bases unmatched. Germline V gene sequence: CDR1 LNHDA, CDR2 SQIVND (reference sequence). CDR3 length: 17 amino acids. The CDR3 sequence is CASSTRGQGAMVTEAFF. In DNA form, the CDR3 reads TGTGCCAGTAGTACCAGGGGACAGGGGGCGATGGTCACTGAAGCTTTCTTT.

The chain recombines TRBV29-1 with TRBJ2-3; D is perhaps TRBD1 (6 bases). The CDR3 is made up of 16 amino acids. The V end lost 2 bases, the J end lost 5 bases, and 20 bases lay between the germline ends. CDR1 is SQVTM and CDR2 is ANQGSEA in the germline V gene. In nucleotides, the CDR3 is TGCAGCGTTGAATCCAGACAGGCTAATACCATAGATACGCAGTATTTT. This translates into CSVESRQANTIDTQYF.

The V call is TRBV2, the J call TRBJ2-7; 9 bases fit TRBD1. Germline CDR1 SNHLY, CDR2 FYNNEI. This CDR3 spans 14 amino acids. Trimming cost V 6 bases and J 2 bases; bases outside gene matches: 5. The CDR3 DNA is TGTGCCAGCAGGAAGGGACAGGGAACCTACGAGCAGTACTTC. This translates into CASRKGQGTYEQYF.

This chain connects TRBV4-1 to TRBJ2-6; 8 bases fit TRBD1. The length of the CDR3 is 18 residues. Germline V gene sequence: CDR1 MGHRA, CDR2 YSYEKL. V dropped 5 bases and J dropped 0; count of bases not matched to a gene: 9. CDR3 bases: TGCGCCAGCAGCGGGGGACAGGACGGTATCTCTGGGGCCAACGTCCTGACTTTC. This encodes CASSGGQDGISGANVLTF.

V is TRBV11-1 and J is TRBJ1-1; 10 bases fit TRBD1. The CDR3 loop spans 17 amino acids. J gave up 5 bases and V 5 bases, and 14 bases lay outside the gene matches. The germline V gene encodes CDR1 SGHAT and CDR2 FQDESV (reference sequence). The DNA of the CDR3 is TGTGCCAGCAGCCCCCGACCGGGACAGGGGAAACGGACTGAAGCTTTCTTT. This gives the protein CASSPRPGQGKRTEAFF.

The V and J genes are TRBV6-1 and TRBJ2-7; TRBD1 matches 8 bases. This CDR3 has 15 amino acids. Germline V CDR1 and CDR2: MNHNS, SASEGT. Trimming removed 4 bases from V and 2 bases from J; junction bases left unmatched: 7. The CDR3 bases are TGTGCCAGCAGTGGCTTTTTGGACAGGGCCTACGAGCAGTACTTC. It codes for CASSGFLDRAYEQYF.

About this clone itself: A junction boundary mismatches the germline segment, possibly from a read error. The genes are TRBV7-9 and TRBJ1-1, with TRBD1 as a possible D gene (5 bases). CDR3 length equals 13 residues. Germline-derived CDR1 and CDR2 are SEHNR and FQNEAQ (reference sequence). The DNA of the CDR3 is TGTTCCAGCAGTTACAGGCTGAACACTGAAGCTTTCTTT. Translating gives CSSSYRLNTEAFF.

Here the CDR3 DNA reads TGTGCCAGCAGCTTGGTCAGCGGGAGTGTCACAGATACGCAGTATTTT. It codes for CASSLVSGSVTDTQYF. The chain couples TRBV5-4 to TRBJ2-3; 8 nucleotides line up with TRBD2. Germline CDR1 reads SGHNT; CDR2 reads YYREEE (reference sequence). This CDR3 region has 16 residues. The trim removed 0 bases at V and 2 bases at J, leaving 5 bases unmatched.

V usage is TRBV9 and J usage is TRBJ2-3, with D possibly TRBD1 on 6 matching bases. V lost 0 bases to trimming and J lost 0 bases, with 17 bases between them. This CDR3 region has 18 residues. Germline assignment: CDR1 SGDLS and CDR2 YYNGEE. In DNA, the CDR3 is TGTGCCAGCAGCGTAGACCCTCAGGGGTCCTCTAGCACAGATACGCAGTATTTT. As protein: CASSVDPQGSSSTDTQYF. The variable domain in full, with the rest retrieved from reference TRBV9 and TRBJ2-3, is DSGVTQTPKHLITATGQRVTLRCSPRSGDLSVYWYQQSLDQGLQFLIQYYNGEERAKGNILERFSAQQFPDLHSELNLSSLELGDSALYFCASSVDPQGSSSTDTQYFGPGTRLTVL.

This clone was recorded once. The V gene is TRBV7-8, the J gene TRBJ1-2; 7 positions match TRBD1. The CDR3 is made up of 14 amino acids. Trimming took 4 bases from V and 5 from J; bases not matched to a gene: 7. Germline CDR1 reads SGHVS; CDR2 reads FQNEAQ. The CDR3: CASSSEQGRYGYTF. In nucleotides, the CDR3 is TGTGCCAGCAGCTCCGAACAGGGGCGATATGGCTACACCTTC.

The rearrangement uses TRBV9 and TRBJ2-6, with D tentatively TRBD1 (5 bases). The germline V gene encodes CDR1 SGDLS and CDR2 YYNGEE. The CDR3 runs 18 residues. Trimming pared 4 bases from V and 4 bases from J, leaving 21 bases between. For the CDR3, the DNA is TGTGCCAGCAGCCCACGCGACCTTTACCAGGGAGGGGCCAACGTCCTGACTTTC. Its protein product is CASSPRDLYQGGANVLTF.

This clone has only one observation. The chain links TRBV7-8 to TRBJ1-2, with TRBD1 identical over 7 bases. With V trimmed by 0 bases and J by 5 bases, 9 bases remained unmatched. Germline V gene sequence: CDR1 SGHVS, CDR2 FQNEAQ. The CDR3 is made up of 16 amino acids. The CDR3 region is CASSLARQGVIYGYTF. CDR3 coding DNA: TGTGCCAGCAGCTTAGCGAGACAGGGTGTGATTTATGGCTACACCTTC.